This T cell receptor (beta chain) was sequenced for a study of OX40 agonist ivuxolimab in advanced cancers. V shed 7 bases, J shed 4 bases, and the junction held 9 bases outside the gene matches. This CDR3 has 14 amino acids. CDR1 and CDR2 (germline): SGHTA, FQGNSA. Sampling times: baseline, cycle 4 day 1, cycle 7 day 1. Data came from immunoSEQ multiplex PCR; TCRdb stores just in-frame clones and leaves some out. This table holds roughly 35,000 clones, roughly 80% found once. The chain links TRBV7-2 to TRBJ1-1, with TRBD1 matching 7 bases. The sequenced sample was CD4+ or CD8+ T cells sorted from blood, obtained in a trial of the OX40 agonist ivuxolimab. The TCR was taken from an adult with an advanced solid tumor such as melanoma, head and neck, liver or kidney cancer. CDR3 sequence reads: CASKRGRFLTEAFF. CDR3 DNA: TGTGCCAGCAAGAGGGGGCGCTTCCTCACTGAAGCTTTCTTT.